The next 25 T cell receptor beta chains were all read from a single sample in a study of cytomegalovirus exposure and HLA in healthy donors. PCR employed 60 Vbeta and 13 Jbeta primers. Produced via immunoSEQ multiplex PCR; TCRdb's table is partial and in-frame only. The sample holds about 160,000 clones, around 79% seen once. Sequencing used PBMCs. These receptors were collected from a human donor in good health.

This clone was seen a few times. CDR3 sequence (DNA): TGTGCCAGCAGCGCGACAGGGGTCTACGAGCAGTACTTC. It codes for CASSATGVYEQYF. The V call is TRBV7-9, the J call TRBJ2-7; TRBD1 matches 8 bases. The germline V gene encodes CDR1 SEHNR and CDR2 FQNEAQ (reference sequence). The CDR3 spans 13 residues. J lost 3 bases, V lost 5 bases, and 3 bases had no gene match. Supplemented by reference TRBV7-9 and TRBJ2-7, the full variable domain reads DTGVSQNPRHKITKRGQNVTFRCDPISEHNRLYWYRQTLGQGPEFLTYFQNEAQLEKSRLLSDRFSAERPKGSFSTLEIQRTEQGDSAMYLCASSATGVYEQYFGPGTRLTVT.

The genes are TRBV7-3 and TRBJ2-5; tentative D call: TRBD2 (6 bases). The tail of the sequence fits TRBJ2-7 better, so the J call may be wrong. The germline V gene has CDR1 SGHTA and CDR2 FQGTGA. This CDR3 is built from 14 residues. The CDR3 DNA sequence: TGTGCCAGCAGCTTAATGGGGGGAGCCTACGAGCAGTACTTC. Its translation: CASSLMGGAYEQYF.

This clone was seen a few times. The CDR3 sequence: CASSLGTGLNTEAFF. CDR3 sequence (DNA): TGTGCCAGCAGCCTTGGGACAGGGTTGAACACTGAAGCTTTCTTT. J is TRBJ1-1 and V is TRBV7-6, with 9 bases identical to TRBD1. The junction had 4 bases not matched to a gene; V was cut back by 5 bases and J by 0 bases. The length of the CDR3 is 15 residues. Germline V gene lookup returns CDR1 SGHVS and CDR2 FNYEAQ. The full variable domain, with the rest looked up from reference TRBV7-6 and TRBJ1-1, is GAGVSQSPRYKVTKRGQDVALRCDPISGHVSLYWYRQALGQGPEFLTYFNYEAQQDKSGLPNDRFSAERPEGSISTLTIQRTEQRDSAMYRCASSLGTGLNTEAFFGQGTRLTVV.

The chain uses TRBV13 and TRBJ2-2, with TRBD2 identical over 8 bases. V shed 6 bases, J shed 3 bases, and the junction held 9 bases outside the gene matches. CDR3 size: 16 residues. Germline lookup yields CDR1 PRHDT and CDR2 FYEKMQ (reference sequence). CDR3 sequence: CASRPGLVSYTGELFF. Written as DNA, the CDR3 is TGTGCCAGCAGACCGGGACTAGTCAGTTACACCGGGGAGCTGTTTTTT.

V is TRBV27 and J is TRBJ1-2; 8 bases are a match to TRBD1. The V segment lost 7 bases and the J segment 4 bases; nucleotides outside the gene matches: 11. The germline V gene has CDR1 MNHEY and CDR2 SMNVEV (reference sequence). The CDR3 has 15 amino acids. This CDR3 is CASTNRAGGAYGYTF. The CDR3, as DNA: TGTGCCAGCACCAACCGGGCAGGGGGCGCCTATGGCTACACCTTC.

This clone was seen just once. The chain couples TRBV2 to TRBJ2-7, with 11 bases identical to TRBD2. Unmatched junction bases numbered 10, after V lost 10 bases and J lost 2 bases. The CDR3 runs 15 residues. Germline assignment: CDR1 SNHLY and CDR2 FYNNEI. CDR3 amino acids: CATSTSGMGTYEQYF. CDR3 DNA: TGTGCCACCTCGACTAGCGGGATGGGAACCTACGAGCAGTACTTC.

The chain joins TRBV7-9 to TRBJ2-5; 8 nucleotides align to TRBD2. In germline, CDR1 is SEHNR, CDR2 FQNEAQ (reference sequence). CDR3 length: 13 residues. Trimming at V came to 1 base and at J to 11 bases, leaving 6 bases not matched to a gene. The CDR3 loop reads CASSLEAGVVQYF. The CDR3, as DNA: TGTGCCAGCAGCTTAGAAGCGGGGGTGGTGCAGTACTTC.

The rearrangement uses TRBV11-2 and TRBJ2-7, with 7 bases lining up with TRBD1. CDR1 is SGHAT, CDR2 FQNNGV, per germline. V gave up 1 base and J gave up 7 bases; unmatched junction bases: 10. The CDR3 has 15 residues. The CDR3 bases are TGTGCCAGCAGCTTAGGGGCGGACAGGCACACGGAGCAGTACTTC. Protein product: CASSLGADRHTEQYF.

This sequence joins TRBV15 and TRBJ1-4; the match to TRBD1 covers 8 bases. The CDR3 sequence is 16 residues long. Germline V gene data show CDR1 as LNHNV and CDR2 as YYDKDF (reference sequence). V lost 9 bases, J lost 0 bases, and 9 bases stayed unmatched. This CDR3 reads CATRDRTIATNEKLFF. CDR3 coding DNA: TGTGCCACGAGGGACAGGACGATAGCAACTAATGAAAAACTGTTTTTT.

V is TRBV7-2 and J is TRBJ2-5, with 7 bases matching TRBD1. This CDR3 region has 14 residues. Trimming took 5 bases from V and 4 from J; bases not matched to a gene: 7. Germline values: CDR1 SGHTA, CDR2 FQGNSA. As DNA, the CDR3 is TGTGCCAGCAGCGGCCGAGGGGGCATAGAGACCCAGTACTTC. It yields the protein CASSGRGGIETQYF.

The gene calls are TRBV6-5 and TRBJ1-2; the match to TRBD1 covers 8 bases. This CDR3 comprises 14 residues. V shed 2 bases, J shed 6 bases, and the junction held 5 bases outside the gene matches. Germline V CDR1 and CDR2: MNHEY, SVGAGI. Written as DNA, the CDR3 is TGTGCCAGCAGTTACCAAGGACAGGGCCATGGCTACACCTTC. Amino acids: CASSYQGQGHGYTF.

J is TRBJ2-2 and V is TRBV5-4, with 7 bases matching TRBD1. From germline, CDR1 is SGHNT and CDR2 YYREEE (reference sequence). Trimming removed 8 bases from V and 5 bases from J; junction bases left unmatched: 6. The CDR3 contains 13 residues. Here the CDR3 reads CASATGMTGELFF. The CDR3 DNA follows: TGTGCCAGTGCGACAGGGATGACCGGGGAGCTGTTTTTT. Supplemented by reference TRBV5-4 and TRBJ2-2, the full variable domain reads ETGVTQSPTHLIKTRGQQVTLRCSSQSGHNTVSWYQQALGQGPQFIFQYYREEENGRGNFPPRFSGLQFPNYSSELNVNALELDDSALYLCASATGMTGELFFGEGSRLTVL.

The CDR3 here is CASSMGTPPNYGYTF. The CDR3 DNA follows: TGTGCCAGCAGTATGGGGACACCACCTAACTATGGCTACACCTTC. The chain has TRBV27 and TRBJ1-2, with TRBD1 as a possible D gene (6 bases). Deletions cut 5 bases from V and 0 bases from J, with 13 bases between. CDR1 and CDR2 (germline): MNHEY, SMNVEV (reference sequence). This CDR3 is built from 15 residues.

The chain recombines TRBV7-3 with TRBJ2-2, with D perhaps TRBD1 (5 bases). The CDR3 spans 16 residues. Trimming shortened V by 3 bases and J by 4 bases, and 15 bases separated the two germline ends. Germline-derived CDR1 and CDR2 are SGHTA and FQGTGA. CDR3 sequence: CASSFEQGIGTGELFF. The CDR3 region has the DNA TGTGCCAGCAGCTTCGAGCAGGGTATTGGCACCGGGGAGCTGTTTTTT.

The chain is built from TRBV11-3 and TRBJ2-7, with 8 bases fitting TRBD1. Germline V gene data show CDR1 as SGHNT and CDR2 as YENEEA. The CDR3 loop spans 15 amino acids. J was trimmed by 3 bases and V by 5 bases; bases with no gene match: 9. DNA of the CDR3: TGTGCCAGCAGCGGATCAGGACAGGGCTACTACGAGCAGTACTTC. Translation gives CASSGSGQGYYEQYF.

The V call is TRBV9, the J call TRBJ2-2; 10 bases agree with TRBD1. CDR3 size: 16 residues. The germline CDR1 and CDR2 sequences are SGDLS and YYNGEE. V lost 4 bases and J lost 4; bases outside the gene matches: 7. The CDR3 bases are TGTGCCAGCAGCTCTAGGGGGACAGGGGCCACCGGGGAGCTGTTTTTT. As protein: CASSSRGTGATGELFF.

J is TRBJ2-5 and V is TRBV10-3; weak D call: TRBD1 (6 bases). Germline CDR1 ENHRY, CDR2 SYGVKD. V lost 6 bases, J lost 0 bases, and 11 bases lay in between. The CDR3 sequence is 14 residues long. The DNA for the CDR3 is TGTGCCATCAGCCACGGGACAAACCAAGAGACCCAGTACTTC. Translated, it gives CAISHGTNQETQYF.

The V and J genes are TRBV7-3 and TRBJ2-5, with D possibly being TRBD2 (7 bases). The germline V and J ends were trimmed by 3 bases and 3 bases, with 14 bases remaining between them. The CDR3 extends over 15 amino acids. The germline gives CDR1 SGHTA, CDR2 FQGTGA. The DNA of the CDR3 is TGTGCCAGCAGCTTGAGGGGGAGGGCAGAAGAGACCCAGTACTTC. It specifies CASSLRGRAEETQYF.

This clone was seen once. The chain uses TRBV7-2 and TRBJ2-3; 9 positions agree with TRBD2. Trimming at V came to 4 bases and at J to 6 bases, leaving 8 bases not matched to a gene. CDR3 size: 15 residues. Germline V lookup: CDR1 SGHTA, CDR2 FQGNSA. Written as DNA, the CDR3 is TGTGCCAGCAGCTCCTGGGGACTAGCAACCGATACGCAGTATTTT. This translates into CASSSWGLATDTQYF.

The rearrangement joins TRBV6-5 to TRBJ2-3; TRBD2 agrees at 9 bases. This CDR3 is 15 amino acids long. The V and J ends lost 2 bases and 6 bases, in that order; junction bases with no gene match: 6. Germline CDR1 reads MNHEY; CDR2 reads SVGAGI. CDR3 DNA: TGTGCCAGCAGTTACCGGAGCGGGAGGCCGGATACGCAGTATTTT. This sequence encodes CASSYRSGRPDTQYF.

V and J are TRBV6-4 and TRBJ2-1, with 11 bases that match TRBD1. V lost 6 bases, J lost 3 bases, and 7 bases stayed unmatched. Germline V gives CDR1 MRHNA, CDR2 SNTAGT. The CDR3 covers 16 residues. This CDR3 is CASSTTGTGGYNEQFF. The CDR3 coding sequence is TGTGCCAGCAGCACGACCGGGACAGGGGGCTACAATGAGCAGTTCTTC.

V is TRBV27 and J is TRBJ2-1; 7 nucleotides match TRBD1. Germline trimming cut 5 bases from V and 0 bases from J; bases unmatched to any gene: 7. There are 16 residues in the CDR3. Germline V CDR1 and CDR2: MNHEY, SMNVEV (reference sequence). The CDR3, as DNA: TGTGCCAGCAGTCCCCGACAGGGCCCCTCCTACAATGAGCAGTTCTTC. This translates into CASSPRQGPSYNEQFF.

V and J are TRBV13 and TRBJ2-7, with D maybe TRBD1 (6 bases). CDR3 length: 13 amino acids. V was trimmed by 7 bases and J by 5 bases, leaving 15 bases between them. Germline CDR1 reads PRHDT; CDR2 reads FYEKMQ (reference sequence). The CDR3 sequence is CASTHKGGNEQYF. CDR3 DNA sequence: TGTGCCAGCACACATAAAGGGGGAAACGAGCAGTACTTC.

V usage is TRBV10-1 and J usage is TRBJ2-3, with 13 bases identical to TRBD2. This CDR3 is 16 amino acids long. Germline trimming cut 9 bases from V and 2 bases from J; bases unmatched to any gene: 8. CDR1 and CDR2 (germline): WNHNN, SYGVQD (reference sequence). The CDR3 is CARVTGLAGSTDTQYF. The DNA for the CDR3 is TGCGCCAGAGTAACGGGACTAGCGGGGTCCACAGATACGCAGTATTTT.

The chain carries TRBV4-2 and TRBJ2-2; 10 nucleotides match TRBD2. The length of the CDR3 is 19 residues. V dropped 0 bases and J dropped 2; count of bases not matched to a gene: 9. The germline gives CDR1 LGHNA, CDR2 YNFKEQ. The CDR3 sequence is CASSQDRGLAGDNTGELFF. The CDR3 DNA sequence: TGTGCCAGCAGCCAAGATCGTGGGCTAGCGGGAGACAACACCGGGGAGCTGTTTTTT.